This T cell receptor (beta chain) was recovered during a study of blood T cell repertoires in COVID-19. Background on the study: The study drew acute and convalescent COVID-19 samples from the United States, Italy and Spain. In each case, the material was cDNA or gDNA derived from T cells, B-cell-depleted T cells, or PBMCs.

Under the authors' procedure: Estimates of nucleated cell counts were drawn from the amplification of reference gene primers. Generated by immunoSEQ multiplex PCR, the TCRdb table keeps only in-frame clones and is missing some. The V and J calls and clone size are taken from that table; D and trimming were inferred from the DNA. The data hold over 200,000 clones, with approximately 88% observed a single time. Germline CDR1 reads ENHRY; CDR2 reads SYGVKD. The germline V and J ends were trimmed by 2 bases and 3 bases, with 8 bases remaining between them. The CDR3 has 13 amino acids. Cohorts were determined from participant-reported clinical history.

The gene calls are TRBV10-3 and TRBJ2-7; tentatively, D is TRBD1 (7 bases). Sequenced material: PBMCs or T cells enriched from blood (not recorded which). This sequence was found in a woman aged 40 to 50 with acute COVID-19. CDR3 protein: CAISEQGGYEQYF. CDR3 in DNA: TGTGCCATCAGTGAGCAGGGGGGCTACGAGCAGTACTTC.